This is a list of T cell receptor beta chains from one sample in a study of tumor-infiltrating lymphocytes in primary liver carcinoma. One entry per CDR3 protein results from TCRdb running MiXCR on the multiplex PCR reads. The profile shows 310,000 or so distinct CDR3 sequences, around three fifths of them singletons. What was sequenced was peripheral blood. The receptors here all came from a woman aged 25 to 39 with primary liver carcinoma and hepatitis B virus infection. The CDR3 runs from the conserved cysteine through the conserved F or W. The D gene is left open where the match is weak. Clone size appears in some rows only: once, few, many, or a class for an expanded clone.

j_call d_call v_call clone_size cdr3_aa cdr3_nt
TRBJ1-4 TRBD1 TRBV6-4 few CASSDMTGAFLTNEKLFF TGTGCCAGCAGCGATATGACAGGGGCCTTCCTAACTAATGAAAAACTGTTTTTT
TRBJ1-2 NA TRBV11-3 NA CASICTGPIYGYTF TGTGCCAGCATCTGCACAGGACCTATCTATGGCTACACCTTC
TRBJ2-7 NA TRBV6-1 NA CAGRGTGSGYEQYF TGTGCCGGCAGGGGAACAGGGAGTGGTTACGAGCAGTACTTC
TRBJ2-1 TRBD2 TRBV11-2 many CASSLGTSGRRAYNEQFF TGTGCCAGCAGCTTAGGGACTAGCGGGAGGAGGGCCTACAATGAGCAGTTCTTC
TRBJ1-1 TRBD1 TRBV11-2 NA CASSAFTGGTEALF TGTGCCAGCAGCGCCTTTACAGGGGGCACTGAAGCTTTATTT
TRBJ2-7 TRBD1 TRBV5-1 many CASSLGGGEVQYF TGCGCCAGCAGCTTGGGAGGGGGCGAAGTGCAGTACTTC
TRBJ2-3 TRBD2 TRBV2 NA CASASLGGPDTQYF TGTGCCAGCGCTAGCCTGGGAGGGCCAGATACGCAGTATTTT
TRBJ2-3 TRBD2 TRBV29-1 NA CSVDMRGAATGTRYF TGCAGCGTTGATATGCGGGGGGCAGCCACAGGTACGCGGTATTTT
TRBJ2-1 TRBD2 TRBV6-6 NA CASSLASGTGYNEQFF TGTGCCAGCAGTTTGGCTAGCGGGACTGGTTACAATGAGCAGTTCTTC
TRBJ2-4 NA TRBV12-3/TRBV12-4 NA CASNLADGAAKNIQYF TGTGCCAGCAATTTAGCTGATGGGGCGGCCAAAAACATTCAGTACTTC
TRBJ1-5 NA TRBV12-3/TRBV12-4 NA CASSFHYSNRPQHF TGTGCCAGCAGTTTTCACTATAGCAATCGGCCCCAGCATTTT
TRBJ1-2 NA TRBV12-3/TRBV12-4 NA CASSPNPPYGYTF TGTGCCAGCAGTCCCAACCCCCCATATGGCTACACCTTC
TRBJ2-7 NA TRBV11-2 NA CASNSPSGAFYEQYF TGTGCCAGCAACTCCCCTTCTGGCGCTTTTTACGAGCAGTACTTC
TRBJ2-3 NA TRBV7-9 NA CASSSPRGGGPIGTDTQYF TGTGCCAGCAGCTCCCCGAGGGGGGGAGGGCCTATAGGCACAGATACGCAGTATTTT
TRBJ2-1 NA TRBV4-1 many CASSPLTIRRPSTSVEQFF TGCGCCAGCAGCCCGCTAACGATTCGCCGGCCTAGTACATCGGTCGAGCAGTTCTTC
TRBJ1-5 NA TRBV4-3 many CASSQEGTQPQHF TGCGCCAGCAGCCAGGAAGGGACACAGCCCCAGCATTTT
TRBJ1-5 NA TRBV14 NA CASSRQYTDTQHF TGTGCCAGCAGTCGCCAATACACAGATACGCAGCATTTT
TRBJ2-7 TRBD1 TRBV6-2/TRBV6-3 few CASSPPGQDSYEQYF TGTGCCAGCTCCCCCCCGGGACAGGACTCCTACGAGCAGTACTTC
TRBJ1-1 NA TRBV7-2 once CASSPQQATEAFF TGTGCCAGCAGCCCACAACAGGCCACTGAAGCTTTCTTT
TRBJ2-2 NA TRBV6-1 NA CASTSIRGTGGELFF TGTGCCAGCACCAGTATACGGGGAACCGGCGGGGAGCTGTTTTTT
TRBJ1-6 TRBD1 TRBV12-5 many CASGLGQGNNSPLHF TGTGCTAGTGGTTTGGGACAGGGGAATAATTCACCCCTCCACTTT
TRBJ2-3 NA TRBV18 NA CASHTGERDTQYF TGTGCCAGCCACACGGGGGAGAGAGATACGCAGTATTTT
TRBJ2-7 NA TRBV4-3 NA CASSPGKMIGSFDEQYF TGCGCCAGCAGCCCAGGTAAAATGATCGGGAGTTTCGACGAGCAGTACTTC
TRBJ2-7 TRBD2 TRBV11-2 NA CASNFDLAGGREQYF TGTGCCAGTAACTTTGATCTAGCGGGAGGTCGCGAGCAGTACTTC
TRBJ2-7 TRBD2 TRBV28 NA CASSRGDSYEQYF TGTGCCAGCAGTCGGGGGGATTCCTACGAGCAGTACTTC
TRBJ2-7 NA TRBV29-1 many CSVEDRGPTYEQYF TGCAGCGTTGAAGATCGGGGGCCGACCTACGAGCAGTACTTC
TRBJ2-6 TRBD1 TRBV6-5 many CASKRQGALGANVLTF TGTGCCAGCAAAAGACAGGGGGCGCTGGGGGCCAACGTCCTGACTTTC
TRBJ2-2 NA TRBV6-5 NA CASSETTSSGTGELFF TGTGCCAGCAGTGAGACTACTAGCTCCGGGACCGGGGAGCTGTTTTTT
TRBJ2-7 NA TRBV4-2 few CASSQYGGYEQYF TGTGCCAGCAGCCAATATGGGGGCTACGAGCAGTACTTC
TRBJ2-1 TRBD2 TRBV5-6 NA CASSFGTSPAQQFF TGTGCCAGCAGCTTCGGGACTAGCCCCGCGCAACAGTTCTTC
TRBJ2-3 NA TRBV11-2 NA CANSLRSDSGIDTQYF TGTGCCAACAGCTTACGGTCTGACTCCGGCATAGATACGCAGTATTTT
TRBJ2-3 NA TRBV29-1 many CSVEDLGTDTQYF TGCAGCGTTGAAGATCTGGGCACAGATACGCAGTATTTT
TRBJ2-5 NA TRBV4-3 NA CTSSQVGRAETQYF TGCACCAGCAGCCAGGTTGGCAGGGCGGAGACCCAGTACTTC
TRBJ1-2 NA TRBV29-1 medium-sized CSVAIGKGYTF TGCAGCGTTGCGATAGGGAAAGGCTACACCTTC
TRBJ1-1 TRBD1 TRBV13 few CASSLVGAGGAEAFF TGTGCCAGCAGCTTAGTGGGTGCAGGGGGAGCTGAAGCTTTCTTT
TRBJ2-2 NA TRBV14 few CASSQDSYRLGTGELFF TGTGCCAGCAGCCAAGATTCGTACAGGTTGGGCACCGGGGAGCTGTTTTTT
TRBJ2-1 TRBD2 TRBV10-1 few CASSPRLAGMNERFF TGCGCCAGCAGTCCTCGACTAGCGGGTATGAATGAGCGTTTCTTC
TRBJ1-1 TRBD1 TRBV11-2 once CASSLRGFSGQGGITNTETFF TGTGCCAGCAGCTTGAGGGGGTTTTCCGGACAGGGGGGGATCACGAACACTGAAACCTTTTTT
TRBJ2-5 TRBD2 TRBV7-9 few CASSLRTSEQETQYF TGTGCCAGCAGTTTAAGGACTAGCGAGCAAGAGACCCAGTACTTC
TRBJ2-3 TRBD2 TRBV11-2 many CASSFPQGGDTQYF TGTGCCAGCAGCTTTCCGCAGGGAGGGGATACGCAGTATTTT
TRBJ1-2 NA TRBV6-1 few CASSEAFGTANVYGYTF TGTGCCAGCAGTGAAGCTTTCGGGACCGCTAATGTCTATGGCTACACCTTC
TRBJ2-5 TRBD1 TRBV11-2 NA CANNPPGQGVGKETLYF TGTGCCAACAACCCCCCTGGACAGGGAGTTGGGAAAGAGACCCTGTACTTC
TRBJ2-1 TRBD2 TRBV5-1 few CASSITSGTYNEQFF TGTGCCAGTAGTATTACTAGCGGGACATACAATGAGCAGTTCTTC
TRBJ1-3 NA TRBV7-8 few CASSPGAGIGNTIYF TGTGCCAGCAGCCCCGGGGCCGGGATCGGAAACACCATATATTTT
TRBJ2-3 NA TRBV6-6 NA CASRAGSEATQYF TGTGCCAGCCGCGCAGGGTCGGAGGCTACGCAGTATTTT
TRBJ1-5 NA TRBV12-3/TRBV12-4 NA CASSRRDWEELQHF TGTGCCAGTAGCAGGAGGGACTGGGAAGAGCTCCAGCATTTT